This T cell receptor beta chain is drawn from a study of T cell responses to AZD1222 COVID-19 vaccine. To note about this clone: What it binds is unknown.

Study results and limitations: Recipients of AZD1222 seropositive at baseline numbered only 5 to 7. Repertoires were obtained solely post-peak T cell response.

Assay: immunoSEQ multiplex PCR; the TCRdb copy retains only in-frame clones and omits some. The sample consists of roughly 150,000 clones, around 93% of them appearing once. Trimming removed 4 bases at V and 8 bases at J, with 20 bases between. This CDR3 spans 15 amino acids. Germline CDR1 SGHTA, CDR2 FQGNSA. This chain connects TRBV7-2 to TRBJ1-2, with D uncertain. This sequence originates from an adult in good health. Source: peripheral blood, taken on day 0 of AZD1222 vaccination. The CDR3 loop is CASSSPNRPSKGYTF. The DNA of the CDR3 is TGTGCCAGCAGCTCCCCCAATCGACCGTCTAAGGGCTACACCTTC. The whole variable domain, filled in from reference TRBV7-2 and TRBJ1-2, reads GAGVSQSPSNKVTEKGKDVELRCDPISGHTALYWYRQSLGQGLEFLIYFQGNSAPDKSGLPSDRFSAERTGGSVSTLTIQRTQQEDSAVYLCASSSPNRPSKGYTFGSGTRLTVV.